Presented here are 4 T cell receptor beta chains from one specimen sequenced in a study of vaccination and CD4 T cells after COVID-19. Cultured CD4+ T-cell DNA underwent Oncomine TCR Beta short-read sequencing. TCRdb redid the calling of the PCR reads with MiXCR, one entry per CDR3 protein. The sample includes approximately 12,000 distinct CDR3 sequences, roughly half of them seen just once. Described treatment: approximately 9-day PBMC culture with coronavirus spike peptide pools or control peptides (ViraFEST assay). The antigens these receptors bind are not known. The sample in question was cultured CD4+ T cells from blood, obtained after SARS-CoV-2 vaccination. The receptors here all came from a human donor with COVID-19.

The V call is TRBV15, the J call TRBJ1-6; D ambiguous. Per the germline V gene, CDR1 is LNHNV and CDR2 is YYDKDF (reference sequence). The CDR3 contains 15 residues. Trimming removed 0 bases from V and 10 bases from J, with 13 bases in between. The CDR3 region is CATSREQALESPLHF. CDR3 coding DNA: TGTGCCACCAGCAGAGAGCAGGCCCTCGAATCACCCCTCCACTTT.

The rearrangement uses TRBV6-5 and TRBJ1-2; TRBD1 is a possible D gene (5 bases). This CDR3 region has 14 residues. V lost 3 bases to trimming and J lost 7 bases, with 15 bases between them. The V gene's germline CDR1 is MNHEY and CDR2 SVGAGI. This CDR3 reads CASSYGQGSLGYTF. The CDR3 region has the DNA TGTGCCAGCAGTTATGGGCAGGGTTCCCTTGGCTACACCTTC.

The chain uses TRBV4-1 and TRBJ2-7, with 10 nucleotides matching TRBD1. The CDR3 covers 18 residues. Trimming at V came to 0 bases and at J to 2 bases, leaving 10 bases not matched to a gene. Germline lookup yields CDR1 MGHRA and CDR2 YSYEKL. For the CDR3, the DNA is TGCGCCAGCAGCCAAGAATCCGGGACAGGGGTTCCCCCCTACGAGCAGTACTTC. Its protein is CASSQESGTGVPPYEQYF.

The gene calls are TRBV6-1 and TRBJ1-2, with unresolved D. V gave up 6 bases and J gave up 3 bases, with 11 bases separating them. The CDR3 totals 13 residues. CDR1 MNHNS and CDR2 SASEGT come from the germline V gene. CDR3 loop: CASRGADHYGYTF. In DNA form, the CDR3 reads TGTGCCAGCAGGGGAGCTGACCACTATGGCTACACCTTC.